The 24 T cell receptor beta chains given below trace back to one sample, sequenced in a study of blood T cell repertoires in COVID-19. TCRdb keeps only in-frame clones here, not all; method: immunoSEQ multiplex PCR. The profile shows 120,000 to 150,000 clones, 84% of them singletons. The sample consisted of peripheral blood. The receptors here all came from a woman aged 45-65 years in a cohort sampled during active or convalescent COVID-19.

This clone was recorded at least ten times. The DNA for the CDR3 is TGTGCCAGCAGTTGGGGACAGGGACTTACCTACGAGCAGTACTTC. Protein product: CASSWGQGLTYEQYF. The V gene is TRBV5-5, the J gene TRBJ2-7; 9 positions match TRBD1. The length of the CDR3 is 15 residues. Germline V CDR1 and CDR2: SGHKS, YYEKEE (reference sequence). Trimming removed 5 bases from V and 2 bases from J; junction bases left unmatched: 8.

The chain carries TRBV4-2 and TRBJ2-5; D is unresolved. The germline V gene encodes CDR1 LGHNA and CDR2 YNFKEQ. Trimming shortened V by 3 bases and J by 3 bases, and 8 bases separated the two germline ends. This CDR3 spans 13 amino acids. In nucleotides, the CDR3 is TGTGCCAGCAGCCAGGAGACGGAAGAGACCCAGTACTTC. Protein product: CASSQETEETQYF.

V is TRBV30 and J is TRBJ1-4; D remains ambiguous. The CDR3 spans 17 residues. Trimming left V 2 bases short and J 7 bases short, with 23 bases between. Looked up from germline, CDR1 is GTSNPN and CDR2 is SVGIG (reference sequence). The CDR3 sequence is CAWSREGIKSQSEKLFF. In nucleotides, the CDR3 is TGTGCCTGGAGTCGGGAAGGGATAAAGAGTCAGAGTGAAAAACTGTTTTTT.

The V and J genes are TRBV7-2 and TRBJ1-2; TRBD1 matches 7 bases. The germline CDR1 and CDR2 sequences are SGHTA and FQGNSA. The CDR3 covers 13 residues. J lost 6 bases, V lost 4 bases, and 5 bases had no gene match. As DNA, the CDR3 is TGTGCCAGCAGCTCGCAGGGGGTTGATGGCTACACCTTC. Protein: CASSSQGVDGYTF.

The gene calls are TRBV7-3 and TRBJ2-3; TRBD2 might be the D (6 bases). The CDR3 totals 16 residues. CDR1 and CDR2 (germline): SGHTA, FQGTGA. V was cut by 3 bases and J by 0 bases, with 13 bases left in between. CDR3 sequence (DNA): TGTGCCAGCAGCTTTTCCCGGGACTTTAGCACAGATACGCAGTATTTT. Residues: CASSFSRDFSTDTQYF.

J is TRBJ2-7 and V is TRBV5-4; 8 bases align to TRBD1. The CDR3 sequence is 14 residues long. Germline trimming cut 2 bases from V and 7 bases from J; bases unmatched to any gene: 8. CDR1 and CDR2 (germline): SGHNT, YYREEE (reference sequence). CDR3 nucleotides: TGTGCCAGCAGCTTAAACAGGGGGTTGGGAGAGCAGTACTTC. Translating gives CASSLNRGLGEQYF.

This CDR3 is CASSFPALAGGPVDTQYF. The CDR3 nucleotides read TGCGCCAGCAGCTTCCCCGCACTAGCGGGGGGGCCGGTCGATACGCAGTATTTT. The chain employs TRBV5-1 and TRBJ2-3; TRBD2 agrees at 13 bases. In germline, CDR1 is SGHRS, CDR2 YFSETQ. The length of the CDR3 is 18 residues. V trimming: 2 bases; J trimming: 6 bases; junction bases outside the gene matches: 12. Based on the CDR3 plus reference TRBV5-1 and TRBJ2-3, the full variable domain is KAGVTQTPRYLIKTRGQQVTLSCSPISGHRSVSWYQQTPGQGLQFLFEYFSETQRNKGNFPGRFSGRQFSNSRSEMNVSTLELGDSALYLCASSFPALAGGPVDTQYFGPGTRLTVL.

There are a few counts of this clone. This chain links TRBV19 with TRBJ2-6; the match to TRBD1 covers 7 bases. The CDR3 sequence is 16 residues long. V shed 6 bases and J 0 bases; nucleotides not matched to a gene: 5. Germline loops: CDR1 LNHDA, CDR2 SQIVND (reference sequence). The CDR3 protein is CASRGQSHSGANVLTF. The CDR3 DNA follows: TGTGCCAGTAGGGGACAGAGTCACTCTGGGGCCAACGTCCTGACTTTC.

The CDR3 sequence is CASSGQEYFEAFF. The CDR3 nucleotides are TGTGCCAGCAGCGGACAGGAATACTTTGAAGCTTTCTTT. This rearrangement joins TRBV7-8 to TRBJ1-1; 7 nucleotides match TRBD1. After removal of 5 bases from V and 7 bases from J, the junction contained 7 bases not matched to a gene. Germline loops: CDR1 SGHVS, CDR2 FQNEAQ. The CDR3 loop spans 13 amino acids.

V gene TRBV29-1 combines with J gene TRBJ2-3; tentatively, D is TRBD1 (5 bases). Germline values: CDR1 SQVTM, CDR2 ANQGSEA. The CDR3 totals 12 residues. Trimming pared 7 bases from V and 4 bases from J, leaving 12 bases between. The CDR3 reads CSADSGPDTQYF. The CDR3 coding sequence is TGCAGCGCTGACAGTGGCCCAGATACGCAGTATTTT.

The chain has TRBV4-3 and TRBJ1-1; D ambiguous. V shed 3 bases and J shed 10 bases, with 12 bases lying between them. The CDR3 runs to 12 residues. Germline V gene sequence: CDR1 LGHNA, CDR2 YSLEER. The CDR3 loop reads CASSHEGRLAFF. CDR3 DNA: TGCGCCAGCAGCCATGAGGGTCGTCTAGCTTTCTTT.

The chain is built from TRBV6-1 and TRBJ1-5, with a possible D match to TRBD1 (5 bases). The CDR3 runs to 13 residues. Trimming shortened V by 3 bases and J by 7 bases, and 10 bases separated the two germline ends. Germline values: CDR1 MNHNS, CDR2 SASEGT. Here the CDR3 reads CASSEGGWQPQHF. The CDR3, as DNA: TGTGCCAGCAGTGAGGGGGGATGGCAGCCCCAGCATTTT.

The chain combines TRBV3-1 (or the pseudogene TRBV3-2) with TRBJ1-1, with 9 bases that match TRBD1. The ends lost 5 bases at V and 7 bases at J; junction bases unmatched: 5. Germline V gene data show CDR1 as LGHDT and CDR2 as YNNKEL (reference sequence). The CDR3 runs 13 residues. The CDR3 nucleotides read TGTGCCAGCAGCGTACCGGGACAGGGTGAAGCTTTCTTT. This encodes CASSVPGQGEAFF.

This chain connects TRBV5-4 to TRBJ2-5, with D maybe TRBD1 (6 bases). The germline V gene encodes CDR1 SGHNT and CDR2 YYREEE (reference sequence). The V gene lost 1 base and the J gene lost 1 base, with 14 bases spanning the gap. CDR3 size: 16 residues. CDR3 protein: CASSLSDMGAQETQYF. CDR3 DNA sequence: TGTGCCAGCAGCTTGAGTGACATGGGGGCCCAAGAGACCCAGTACTTC.

The CDR3: CASSQQGNNQPQHF. The CDR3 bases are TGTGCCAGCAGCCAACAGGGTAACAATCAGCCCCAGCATTTT. The chain carries TRBV3-1 (or the pseudogene TRBV3-2) and TRBJ1-5, with D maybe TRBD1 (5 bases). The V end was cut by 2 bases, the J end by 3 bases, with 8 bases between. The germline CDR1 and CDR2 sequences are LGHDT and YNNKEL (reference sequence). The CDR3 spans 14 residues.

V and J are TRBV7-4 and TRBJ1-1; 8 bases line up with TRBD1. This CDR3 is 20 amino acids long. V gave up 4 bases and J gave up 1 base; unmatched junction bases: 20. The germline gives CDR1 SGHVT, CDR2 SQSDAQ. Here the CDR3 DNA reads TGTGCCAGCAGCTCGGTGACAGGGGCTGTCCGTTGTCGTACGAACACTGAAGCTTTCTTT. Protein product: CASSSVTGAVRCRTNTEAFF.

The chain carries TRBV5-1 and TRBJ1-1; no definite D call. The CDR3 runs to 15 residues. CDR1 and CDR2 (germline): SGHRS, YFSETQ. V lost 1 base to trimming and J lost 1 base, with 11 bases between them. The CDR3 reads CASSLILSGNTEAFF. CDR3 nucleotide sequence: TGCGCCAGCAGCTTGATTCTTAGCGGGAACACTGAAGCTTTCTTT.

This clone was observed a few times. The CDR3 DNA reads TGTGCCAGCAGCCTAGGACAGTCCTCGACCCAGCATTTT. Its translation is CASSLGQSSTQHF. This rearrangement joins TRBV6-5 to TRBJ1-5; possible D gene TRBD1, 6 bases. Germline assignment: CDR1 MNHEY and CDR2 SVGAGI. The CDR3 has 13 amino acids. With 6 bases removed from V and 11 bases from J, the gap between germline ends came to 17 bases.

The J gene is TRBJ2-7, the V gene TRBV6-6, with 8 positions matching TRBD1. This CDR3 spans 15 amino acids. J lost 1 base, V lost 4 bases, and 6 bases had no gene match. Germline V gene lookup returns CDR1 MNHNY and CDR2 SVGAGI (reference sequence). The chain's CDR3 is CASSSLQGASYEQYF. The CDR3 nucleotides read TGTGCCAGCAGTTCCTTGCAGGGGGCTTCCTACGAGCAGTACTTC.

CDR3 nucleotide sequence: TGTGCCAGCAGCGTAGAGGCAGGGCGCTATGGCTACACCTTC. It codes for CASSVEAGRYGYTF. The chain is built from TRBV9 and TRBJ1-2; TRBD1 is a possible D gene (5 bases). Germline CDR1 and CDR2: SGDLS and YYNGEE. V was shortened by 0 bases and J by 4 bases, with 10 bases between the two germline ends. The CDR3 sequence is 14 residues long.

V and J are TRBV30 and TRBJ2-7; D is perhaps TRBD1 (6 bases). The V end lost 0 bases, the J end lost 7 bases, and 10 bases lay between the germline ends. Germline V CDR1 and CDR2: GTSNPN, SVGIG (reference sequence). The CDR3 has 12 amino acids. CDR3 coding DNA: TGTGCCTGGAGTGTGAACAGGGCTGAGCAGTACTTC. This encodes CAWSVNRAEQYF.

This clone came up once. This sequence joins TRBV5-6 and TRBJ2-1, with 10 bases matching TRBD2. The CDR3 loop spans 16 amino acids. The V gene end was trimmed by 1 base and the J gene end by 8 bases; junction bases not matched to a gene: 9. The germline V gene encodes CDR1 SGHDT and CDR2 YYEEEE. This chain's CDR3 is CASSLPSGGAIHEQFF. The CDR3 DNA reads as TGTGCCAGCAGCTTGCCCAGCGGGGGGGCCATTCATGAGCAGTTCTTC.

The chain uses TRBV7-6 and TRBJ1-1, with TRBD1 identical over 11 bases. In germline, CDR1 is SGHVS, CDR2 FNYEAQ. V gave up 5 bases and J gave up 4 bases; unmatched junction bases: 3. The CDR3 is 14 residues long. As DNA, the CDR3 is TGTGCCAGCAGCCCCGGGACAGGGGGCACTGAAGCTTTCTTT. Translated, it gives CASSPGTGGTEAFF.

The V call is TRBV2, the J call TRBJ2-4; 13 bases align to TRBD2. The V gene end was trimmed by 0 bases and the J gene end by 0 bases; junction bases not matched to a gene: 5. Germline assignment: CDR1 SNHLY and CDR2 FYNNEI. The CDR3 spans 19 residues. The CDR3 is CASSEALAGGPGAKNIQYF. The CDR3 DNA reads TGTGCCAGCAGTGAAGCACTAGCGGGGGGGCCCGGAGCCAAAAACATTCAGTACTTC.